This T cell receptor beta chain is drawn from a study of OX40 agonist ivuxolimab in advanced cancers. TCRdb's table, derived via immunoSEQ multiplex PCR, lists solely in-frame clones and lacks some. Among around 70,000 clones, around 90% were seen once, and the ten largest hold less than 10%. V dropped 2 bases and J dropped 2; count of bases not matched to a gene: 3. The CDR3 length is 15 residues. Per the germline V gene, CDR1 is MNHEY and CDR2 is SVGAGI. This specimen was CD4+ or CD8+ T cells sorted from blood, taken in a trial of the OX40 agonist ivuxolimab. The chain joins TRBV6-5 to TRBJ2-1, with 7 nucleotides matching TRBD2. This receptor was obtained from an adult with an advanced solid tumor such as melanoma, head and neck, liver or kidney cancer. CDR3 nucleotides: TGTGCCAGCAGTTACGGGGGAGGGGCCTACAATGAGCAGTTCTTC. This codes for CASSYGGGAYNEQFF.